A single T cell receptor (beta chain) is shown here with its context. The antigen remains undetermined. The data originate from a study of cytomegalovirus exposure and HLA in healthy donors. Study results and caveats: Beyond CMV serostatus, there was no information to go on about immune exposure.

Primers for the PCR totalled 60 Vbeta and 13 Jbeta. Produced via immunoSEQ multiplex PCR; TCRdb's table is partial and in-frame only. The sample lists about 180,000 clones; over 70% were seen once. The clonotype was recovered from a man between 18 and 29 years old in good health and CMV-seronegative. The specimen was PBMCs.

This CDR3 reads CASRDRLMRGYGYTF. Here the CDR3 DNA reads TGTGCCAGCCGGGACAGGTTGATGAGGGGCTATGGCTACACCTTC. The chain has TRBV6-1 and TRBJ1-2; TRBD1 matches at 8 bases. The CDR3 is made up of 15 amino acids. J was trimmed by 4 bases and V by 8 bases; bases with no gene match: 12. Germline values: CDR1 MNHNS, CDR2 SASEGT.